One sample yielded the 5 T cell receptor beta chains listed below, sequenced in a study of Graves' ophthalmopathy and Graves' hyperthyroidism. Using RNA transcripts, the TCR beta CDR3 regions were amplified. HTBI-primed first-round RT-PCR preceded second-round multiplex PCR. Each CDR3 protein is one row after TCRdb ran MiXCR on the multiplex PCR reads. This sample has approximately 540,000 distinct CDR3 sequences, with roughly 39% found just once. Material: peripheral blood or thyroid tissue (not recorded which). All receptors derive from an adult man with Graves' hyperthyroidism.

The J gene is TRBJ2-7, the V gene TRBV7-2; TRBD2 agrees at 7 bases. The CDR3 is 15 residues long. V lost 3 bases and J lost 0; bases outside the gene matches: 5. Germline V lookup: CDR1 SGHTA, CDR2 FQGNSA. CDR3 loop: CASSFVRGSSYEQYF. As DNA, the CDR3 is TGTGCCAGCAGCTTTGTCCGCGGGAGCTCCTACGAGCAGTACTTC.

The chain combines TRBV20-1 with TRBJ1-6; TRBD1 might be the D (6 bases). CDR1 is DFQATT, CDR2 SNEGSKA, per germline (reference sequence). This CDR3 region has 17 residues. Trimming removed 5 bases from V and 0 bases from J, with 17 bases in between. Written as DNA, the CDR3 is TGCAGTGCTCCGGGGGGGGCAGGGAGCTCCTATAATTCACCCCTCCACTTT. Its translation: CSAPGGAGSSYNSPLHF.

There are many counts of this clonotype. DNA for the CDR3: TGTGCCAGCAGCCCTTCGACAGGGCATAATTCACCCCTCCACTTT. Protein product: CASSPSTGHNSPLHF. The rearrangement joins TRBV9 to TRBJ1-6; 7 bases fit TRBD1. CDR3 length: 15 residues. Trimming cost V 4 bases and J 5 bases; bases outside gene matches: 6. Germline V gene sequence: CDR1 SGDLS, CDR2 YYNGEE.

The sample holds many counts of this clonotype. J is TRBJ1-1 and V is TRBV6-1; D not resolved. Germline CDR1 and CDR2: MNHNS and SASEGT. The CDR3 totals 15 residues. Trimming took off 4 bases at V and 1 base at J, with 13 bases between the two ends. The CDR3: CASSAWITRNTEAFF. DNA of the CDR3: TGTGCCAGCAGTGCCTGGATTACACGGAACACTGAAGCTTTCTTT.

The chain's CDR3 is CAIRGGSPLHF. The DNA for the CDR3 is TGTGCCATCAGGGGAGGGTCACCCCTCCACTTT. The chain uses TRBV10-3 and TRBJ1-6, with D uncertain. CDR1 is ENHRY and CDR2 is SYGVKD in the germline V gene. The CDR3 has 11 amino acids. V was shortened by 6 bases and J by 10 bases, with 7 bases between the two germline ends.